The present TCR beta chain was sequenced within a study of graft-versus-host responses after intestinal transplantation. Deletions cut 5 bases from V and 4 bases from J, with 9 bases between. The CDR3 has 13 amino acids. Germline V gives CDR1 SGHAT, CDR2 FQNNGV. Comment on this clone: Its cognate antigen is unknown.

Profiling relied on immunoSEQ multiplex PCR, and the TCRdb table lists in-frame clones only, not all of them. The table has about 70,000 clones, nearly 90% seen once. V and J are TRBV11-2 and TRBJ1-3, with D hard to call. The sequence was obtained from a human donor who was the organ donor for an intestinal transplant. The material sequenced was unstimulated CD8+ T cells sorted from spleen or lymph node cells, taken before transplant. The CDR3 is CASSPPPGNTIYF. CDR3 nucleotides: TGTGCCAGCAGCCCCCCTCCGGGAAACACCATATATTTT.